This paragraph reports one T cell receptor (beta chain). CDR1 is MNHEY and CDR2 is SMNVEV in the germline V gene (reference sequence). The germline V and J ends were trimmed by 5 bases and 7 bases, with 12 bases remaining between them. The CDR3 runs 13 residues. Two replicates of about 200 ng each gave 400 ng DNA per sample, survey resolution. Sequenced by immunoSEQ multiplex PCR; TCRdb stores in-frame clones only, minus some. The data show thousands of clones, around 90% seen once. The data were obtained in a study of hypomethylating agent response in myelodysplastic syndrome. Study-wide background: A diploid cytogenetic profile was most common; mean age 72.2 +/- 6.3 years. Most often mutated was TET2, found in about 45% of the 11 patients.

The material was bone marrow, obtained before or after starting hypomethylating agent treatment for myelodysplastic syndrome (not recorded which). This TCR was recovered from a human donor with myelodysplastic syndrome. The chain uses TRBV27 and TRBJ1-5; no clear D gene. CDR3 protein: CASSPREYQPQHF. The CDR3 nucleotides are TGTGCCAGCAGTCCAAGGGAGTACCAGCCCCAGCATTTT.